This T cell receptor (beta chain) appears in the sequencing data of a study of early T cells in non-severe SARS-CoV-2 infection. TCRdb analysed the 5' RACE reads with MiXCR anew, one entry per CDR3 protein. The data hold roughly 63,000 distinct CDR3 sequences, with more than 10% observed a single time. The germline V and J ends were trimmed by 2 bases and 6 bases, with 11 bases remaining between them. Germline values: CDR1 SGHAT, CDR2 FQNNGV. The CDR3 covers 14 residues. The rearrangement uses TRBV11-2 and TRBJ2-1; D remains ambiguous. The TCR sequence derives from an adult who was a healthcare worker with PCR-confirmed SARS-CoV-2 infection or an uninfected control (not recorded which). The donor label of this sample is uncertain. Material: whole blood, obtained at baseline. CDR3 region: CASSLSGQRNEQFF. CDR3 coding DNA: TGTGCCAGCAGCTTATCGGGTCAACGCAATGAGCAGTTCTTC.